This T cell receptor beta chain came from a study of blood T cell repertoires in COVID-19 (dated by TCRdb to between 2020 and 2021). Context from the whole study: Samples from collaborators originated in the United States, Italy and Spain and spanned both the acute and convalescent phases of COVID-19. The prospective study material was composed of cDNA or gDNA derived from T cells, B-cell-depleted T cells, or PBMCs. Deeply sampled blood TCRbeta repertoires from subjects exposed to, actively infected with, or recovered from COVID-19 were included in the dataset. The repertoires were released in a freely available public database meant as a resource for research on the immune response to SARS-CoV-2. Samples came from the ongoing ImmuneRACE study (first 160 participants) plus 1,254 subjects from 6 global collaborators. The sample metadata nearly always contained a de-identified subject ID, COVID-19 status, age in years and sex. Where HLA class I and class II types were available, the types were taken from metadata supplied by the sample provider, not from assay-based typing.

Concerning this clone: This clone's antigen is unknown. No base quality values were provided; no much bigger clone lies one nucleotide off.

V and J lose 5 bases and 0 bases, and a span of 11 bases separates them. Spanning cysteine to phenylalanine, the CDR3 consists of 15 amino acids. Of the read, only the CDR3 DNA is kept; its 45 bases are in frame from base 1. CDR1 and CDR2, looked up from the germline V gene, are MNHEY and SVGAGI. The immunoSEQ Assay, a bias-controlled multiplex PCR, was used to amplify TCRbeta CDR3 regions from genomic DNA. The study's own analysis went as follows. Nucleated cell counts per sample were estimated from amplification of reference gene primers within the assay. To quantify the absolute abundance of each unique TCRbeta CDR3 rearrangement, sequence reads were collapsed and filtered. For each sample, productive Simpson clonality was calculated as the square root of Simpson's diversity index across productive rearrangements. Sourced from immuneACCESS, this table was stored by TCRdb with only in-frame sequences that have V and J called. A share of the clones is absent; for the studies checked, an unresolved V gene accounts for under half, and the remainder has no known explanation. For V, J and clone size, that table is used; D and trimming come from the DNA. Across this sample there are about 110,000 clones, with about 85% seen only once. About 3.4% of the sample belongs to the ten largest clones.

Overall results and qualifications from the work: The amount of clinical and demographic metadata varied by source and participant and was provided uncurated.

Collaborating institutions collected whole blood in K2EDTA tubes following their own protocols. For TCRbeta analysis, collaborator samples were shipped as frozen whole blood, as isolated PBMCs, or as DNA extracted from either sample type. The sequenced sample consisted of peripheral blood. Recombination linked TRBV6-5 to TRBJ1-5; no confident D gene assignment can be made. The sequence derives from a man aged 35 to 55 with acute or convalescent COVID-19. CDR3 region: CASSPGRDSNQPQHF. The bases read TGTGCCAGCAGTCCAGGACGGGATAGCAATCAGCCCCAGCATTTT.